Shown below are 27 T cell receptor beta chains from a single sample sequenced in a study of blood T cell repertoires in COVID-19. Sequencing was performed with immunoSEQ multiplex PCR; in TCRdb, only in-frame clones are kept and a portion is missing. The table includes about 330,000 clones, 89% detected once. The source material was peripheral blood. These receptors were taken from a man aged 18 to 30 who had recovered from COVID-19.

This clone was observed once. V and J are TRBV6-5 and TRBJ1-2; 10 positions agree with TRBD1. In germline, CDR1 is MNHEY, CDR2 SVGAGI. Germline trimming cut 0 bases from V and 6 bases from J; bases unmatched to any gene: 4. The CDR3 is 15 residues long. The CDR3 coding sequence is TGTGCCAGCAGTTACTCCCGGACAGGGGGTAATGGCTACACCTTC. The encoded protein is CASSYSRTGGNGYTF.

This chain joins TRBV7-9 and TRBJ1-1, with unresolved D. The length of the CDR3 is 12 residues. V lost 1 base to trimming and J lost 4 bases, with 4 bases between them. The V gene's germline CDR1 is SEHNR and CDR2 FQNEAQ (reference sequence). CDR3 sequence (DNA): TGTGCCAGCAGCTTAGGGAGCACTGAAGCTTTCTTT. Its protein product is CASSLGSTEAFF.

This clone is a singleton in its sample. The V and J genes are TRBV5-1 and TRBJ1-4, with 7 bases that match TRBD1. Trimming cost V 0 bases and J 0 bases; bases outside gene matches: 2. Germline CDR1 is SGHRS and CDR2 is YFSETQ. The CDR3 loop spans 16 amino acids. CDR3 sequence (DNA): TGCGCCAGCAGCTTGGGACAGGGAACAACTAATGAAAAACTGTTTTTT. Protein: CASSLGQGTTNEKLFF.

The chain uses TRBV2 and TRBJ2-1, with TRBD2 identical over 7 bases. The V and J ends lost 7 bases and 5 bases, in that order; junction bases with no gene match: 8. There are 14 residues in the CDR3. Germline V gene data show CDR1 as SNHLY and CDR2 as FYNNEI. CDR3 sequence: CASNVRSGDNEQFF. CDR3 sequence (DNA): TGTGCCAGCAATGTCCGGAGCGGGGACAATGAGCAGTTCTTC. The full variable domain, in which reference TRBV2 and TRBJ2-1 provide the parts outside the CDR3, is EPEVTQTPSHQVTQMGQEVILRCVPISNHLYFYWYRQILGQKVEFLVSFYNNEISEKSEIFDDQFSVERPDGSNFTLKIRSTKLEDSAMYFCASNVRSGDNEQFFGPGTRLTVL.

CDR3 amino acids: CASSRGTEAFF. For the CDR3, the DNA is TGCGCCAGCAGTAGGGGCACTGAAGCTTTCTTT. The rearrangement joins TRBV10-1 to TRBJ1-1; possible D gene TRBD1, 5 bases. CDR3 length equals 11 residues. V was clipped by 5 bases and J by 4 bases, with 5 bases between them. Germline V gives CDR1 WNHNN, CDR2 SYGVQD (reference sequence).

The table lists this clone with many counts. The chain is built from TRBV7-2 and TRBJ1-2; TRBD1 agrees at 7 bases. From germline, CDR1 is SGHTA and CDR2 FQGNSA. The CDR3 is 15 amino acids. Trimming cost V 8 bases and J 2 bases; bases outside gene matches: 11. The CDR3 bases are TGTGCCAGCGTGCGGGGGGGGACAGAGAACTATGGCTACACCTTC. Translating it yields CASVRGGTENYGYTF.

V usage is TRBV21-1 and J usage is TRBJ2-1; TRBD2, the D gene given by the table, was not confirmed from the DNA. TRBV21-1 is recorded as a pseudogene. The CDR3 has 19 residues. For the CDR3, the DNA is TGTGCCAGCAGCAAAGGACTAGCGGCAACCGAAGTCTCCTACAATGAGCAGTTCTTC. Translating gives CASSKGLAATEVSYNEQFF.

The chain recombines TRBV2 with TRBJ2-7; tentatively, D is TRBD1 (5 bases). The CDR3 runs 15 residues. V was pared by 8 bases and J by 0 bases, with 17 bases between. From germline, CDR1 is SNHLY and CDR2 FYNNEI. The DNA of the CDR3 is TGTGCCAGCTCCCAACAGGTCCTCAGCTCCTACGAGCAGTACTTC. Translation gives CASSQQVLSSYEQYF.

The chain uses TRBV15 and TRBJ1-1; 8 bases are shared with TRBD1. The CDR3 runs to 14 residues. V gave up 1 base and J gave up 7 bases; unmatched junction bases: 5. Germline CDR1 and CDR2: LNHNV and YYDKDF (reference sequence). The CDR3 reads CATSRAGQGLEAFF. The CDR3 DNA reads TGTGCCACCAGCAGAGCCGGACAGGGCCTTGAAGCTTTCTTT. The full variable domain, in which reference TRBV15 and TRBJ1-1 provide the parts outside the CDR3, is DAMVIQNPRYQVTQFGKPVTLSCSQTLNHNVMYWYQQKSSQAPKLLFHYYDKDFNNEADTPDNFQSRRPNTSFCFLDIRSPGLGDTAMYLCATSRAGQGLEAFFGQGTRLTVV.

The chain employs TRBV20-1 and TRBJ1-2, with D unclear. In germline, CDR1 is DFQATT, CDR2 SNEGSKA (reference sequence). The ends were cut back, 3 bases at V and 4 bases at J, with 15 bases in the middle. The CDR3 consists of 14 residues. The CDR3 nucleotides read TGCAGTGCTAGTCCGCGGGGTGGGATCTATGGCTACACCTTC. As protein: CSASPRGGIYGYTF.

This sequence joins TRBV6-6 and TRBJ1-2; 10 nucleotides align to TRBD1. The CDR3 consists of 15 residues. V trimming: 5 bases; J trimming: 5 bases; junction bases outside the gene matches: 8. The germline gives CDR1 MNHNY, CDR2 SVGAGI (reference sequence). CDR3 amino acids: CASSAGQGTRYGYTF. CDR3 nucleotide sequence: TGTGCCAGCAGTGCGGGACAGGGGACGCGGTATGGCTACACCTTC.

This chain joins TRBV27 and TRBJ1-5; possible D gene TRBD1, 6 bases. This CDR3 is built from 15 residues. Germline V gene data show CDR1 as MNHEY and CDR2 as SMNVEV (reference sequence). V shed 0 bases and J shed 7 bases, with 13 bases lying between them. The CDR3 loop reads CASSLSTGWEQPQHF. The DNA for the CDR3 is TGTGCCAGCAGTTTATCAACAGGGTGGGAGCAGCCCCAGCATTTT.

The table lists this clone with a few counts. CDR3 bases: TGTGCCAGCAGCCCGGCGGACAGGAAGAATGAAAAACTGTTTTTT. This sequence encodes CASSPADRKNEKLFF. V and J are TRBV2 and TRBJ1-4; 7 bases are shared with TRBD1. Germline values: CDR1 SNHLY, CDR2 FYNNEI. This CDR3 comprises 15 residues. With 6 bases clipped from V and 5 bases from J, the junction kept 9 bases outside the gene matches.

V usage is TRBV10-3 and J usage is TRBJ2-2, with D uncertain. CDR3 length: 13 residues. Deletions cut 8 bases from V and 0 bases from J, with 7 bases between. CDR1 ENHRY and CDR2 SYGVKD come from the germline V gene. Written as DNA, the CDR3 is TGTGCCATCGAGCACTCGAACACCGGGGAGCTGTTTTTT. It encodes CAIEHSNTGELFF.

V is TRBV6-5 and J is TRBJ1-6; the match to TRBD1 covers 7 bases. The CDR3 sequence is 15 residues long. J gave up 7 bases and V 7 bases, and 10 bases lay outside the gene matches. Germline lookup yields CDR1 MNHEY and CDR2 SVGAGI. This chain's CDR3 is CASTLKGTANSPLHF. The CDR3 bases are TGTGCCAGCACTCTTAAGGGGACAGCGAATTCACCCCTCCACTTT.

This clone showed up just a few times. The J gene is TRBJ1-1, the V gene TRBV18; the D gene is possibly TRBD1 (6 bases). The germline V gene encodes CDR1 KGHSH and CDR2 LQKENI. V lost 0 bases and J 5 bases, leaving 16 bases between the germline ends. This CDR3 spans 16 amino acids. CDR3: CASSPPVGAIRTEAFF. DNA for the CDR3: TGTGCCAGCTCACCACCAGTGGGGGCGATTAGAACTGAAGCTTTCTTT.

The V and J genes are TRBV6-5 and TRBJ1-1, with D hard to call. CDR3 length: 13 residues. The V gene's germline CDR1 is MNHEY and CDR2 SVGAGI. V shed 0 bases and J shed 5 bases, with 7 bases lying between them. CDR3 nucleotides: TGTGCCAGCAGTTACTCGTGGGAGACTGAAGCTTTCTTT. Its protein is CASSYSWETEAFF.

J is TRBJ2-5 and V is TRBV27; D is possibly TRBD2 (6 bases). V was clipped by 6 bases and J by 4 bases, with 15 bases between them. This CDR3 has 14 amino acids. Germline loops: CDR1 MNHEY, CDR2 SMNVEV (reference sequence). CDR3 sequence reads: CASRITGGAETQYF. CDR3 bases: TGTGCCAGCAGAATCACAGGAGGGGCAGAGACCCAGTACTTC.

The CDR3 DNA sequence: TGTGCCAGTAGTCCGGGACAGGGGGCCAGGGGCAATCAGCCCCAGCATTTT. Amino acids: CASSPGQGARGNQPQHF. The rearrangement uses TRBV19 and TRBJ1-5, with TRBD1 matching over 12 bases. V was pared by 5 bases and J by 2 bases, with 7 bases of the junction left unmatched. The CDR3 has 17 residues. Germline V gene lookup returns CDR1 LNHDA and CDR2 SQIVND (reference sequence).

This clone has only one observation. The rearrangement links TRBV27 to TRBJ1-5, with TRBD1 as a possible D gene (6 bases). The CDR3 sequence is 13 residues long. Trimming removed 6 bases from V and 3 bases from J, with 9 bases in between. The germline V gene has CDR1 MNHEY and CDR2 SMNVEV (reference sequence). CDR3 in amino acids: CASRGTLNQPQHF. CDR3 DNA: TGTGCCAGCAGAGGGACACTCAATCAGCCCCAGCATTTT.

The genes are TRBV5-4 and TRBJ1-2; D remains unclear. This CDR3 is 14 amino acids long. Per germline, CDR1 SGHNT and CDR2 YYREEE (reference sequence). The V gene lost 0 bases and the J gene lost 3 bases, with 9 bases spanning the gap. The CDR3, as DNA: TGTGCCAGCAGCTTGGCTGGGAGCGACTATGGCTACACCTTC. Translating gives CASSLAGSDYGYTF.

The rearrangement uses TRBV5-5 and TRBJ2-3; D unclear. Trimming took 6 bases from V and 3 from J, leaving 5 bases between them. Germline CDR1 reads SGHKS; CDR2 reads YYEKEE (reference sequence). The CDR3 runs 11 residues. The CDR3 DNA follows: TGTGCCAGCACTCTAACAGATACGCAGTATTTT. Amino acids: CASTLTDTQYF.

V is TRBV6-1 and J is TRBJ2-7, with D possibly being TRBD2 (6 bases). This CDR3 is built from 15 residues. Germline V gives CDR1 MNHNS, CDR2 SASEGT. With 2 bases removed from V and 0 bases from J, the gap between germline ends came to 11 bases. In nucleotides, the CDR3 is TGTGCCAGCAGTGAAAGGGACTCCCTCTCCTACGAGCAGTACTTC. Amino acid sequence: CASSERDSLSYEQYF.

The chain carries TRBV7-9 and TRBJ1-1; tentative D call: TRBD1 (6 bases). The length of the CDR3 is 12 residues. Trimming took 8 bases from V and 1 from J, leaving 8 bases between them. Germline assignment: CDR1 SEHNR and CDR2 FQNEAQ (reference sequence). CDR3 loop: CASRDKNTEAFF. The CDR3, as DNA: TGTGCCAGCCGGGACAAGAACACTGAAGCTTTCTTT.

The chain employs TRBV6-2 or TRBV6-3 and TRBJ2-3; TRBD2 agrees at 10 bases. J gave up 6 bases and V 0 bases, and 6 bases lay outside the gene matches. This CDR3 is built from 16 residues. The germline V gene has CDR1 MNHEY and CDR2 SVGEGT. CDR3 sequence (DNA): TGTGCCAGCAGTTACTCGAGAGCGGGGGGGCTTGATACGCAGTATTTT. It codes for CASSYSRAGGLDTQYF.

V is TRBV18 and J is TRBJ2-1, with 7 nucleotides matching TRBD1. This CDR3 has 15 residues. J gave up 8 bases and V 1 base, and 8 bases lay outside the gene matches. The germline V gene has CDR1 KGHSH and CDR2 LQKENI. CDR3 bases: TGTGCCAGCTCACCACAGGGGGCGCAAAGGTATGAGCAGTTCTTC. It encodes CASSPQGAQRYEQFF.

V usage is TRBV6-2 or TRBV6-3 and J usage is TRBJ2-2, with TRBD1 identical over 7 bases. CDR3 length equals 15 residues. Looked up from germline, CDR1 is MNHEY and CDR2 is SVGEGT. Trimming at V came to 6 bases and at J to 0 bases, leaving 4 bases not matched to a gene. The CDR3 sequence is CASSRQGANTGELFF. CDR3 DNA sequence: TGTGCCAGCAGCCGACAGGGAGCGAACACCGGGGAGCTGTTTTTT.